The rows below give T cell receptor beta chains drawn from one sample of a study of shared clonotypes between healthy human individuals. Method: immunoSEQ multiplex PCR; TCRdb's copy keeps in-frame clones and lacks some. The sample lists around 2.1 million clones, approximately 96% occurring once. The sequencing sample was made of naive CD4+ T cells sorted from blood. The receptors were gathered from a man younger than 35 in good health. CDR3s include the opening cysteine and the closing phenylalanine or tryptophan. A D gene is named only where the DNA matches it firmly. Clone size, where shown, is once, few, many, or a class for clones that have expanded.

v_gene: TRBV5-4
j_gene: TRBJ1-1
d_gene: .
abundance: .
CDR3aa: CASSLASSEAFF
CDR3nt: TGTGCCAGCAGCTTGGCATCGTCTGAAGCTTTCTTT

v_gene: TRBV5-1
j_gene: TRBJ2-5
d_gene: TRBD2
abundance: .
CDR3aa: CASQQGGGLAETQYF
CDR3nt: TGCGCCAGCCAGCAGGGCGGGGGGCTAGCGGAGACCCAGTACTTC

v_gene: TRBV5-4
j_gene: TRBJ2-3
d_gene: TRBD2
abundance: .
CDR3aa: CASSRGGLAVTDTQYF
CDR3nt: TGTGCCAGCAGCCGTGGGGGACTAGCGGTCACAGATACGCAGTATTTT

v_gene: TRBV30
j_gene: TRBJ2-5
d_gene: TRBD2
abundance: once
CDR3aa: CAWSVKAGGETQYF
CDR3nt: TGTGCCTGGAGTGTCAAAGCGGGAGGTGAGACCCAGTACTTC

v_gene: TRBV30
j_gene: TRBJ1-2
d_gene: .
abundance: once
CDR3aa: CAWSPGTDGSNYGYTF
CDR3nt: TGTGCCTGGAGCCCCGGTACGGACGGGTCTAACTATGGCTACACCTTC

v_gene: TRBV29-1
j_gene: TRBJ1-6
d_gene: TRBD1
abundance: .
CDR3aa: CSARTGEYSPLHF
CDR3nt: TGCAGCGCCCGGACAGGAGAATATTCACCCCTCCACTTT

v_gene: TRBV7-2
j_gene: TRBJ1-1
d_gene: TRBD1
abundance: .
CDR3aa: CASSAYRGEAFF
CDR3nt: TGTGCCAGCAGCGCATACAGGGGTGAAGCTTTCTTT

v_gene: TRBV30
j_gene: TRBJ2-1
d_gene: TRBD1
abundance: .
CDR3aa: CAWERQGPEQFF
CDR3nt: TGTGCCTGGGAGAGACAGGGCCCAGAGCAGTTCTTC

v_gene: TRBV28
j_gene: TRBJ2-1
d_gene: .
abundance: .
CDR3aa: CASSGGTNEQFF
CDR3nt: TGTGCCAGCAGTGGGGGAACTAATGAGCAGTTCTTC

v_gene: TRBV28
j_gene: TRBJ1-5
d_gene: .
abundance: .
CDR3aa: CASIQGGGSNQPQHF
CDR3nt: TGTGCCAGTATTCAGGGTGGGGGTAGCAATCAGCCCCAGCATTTT

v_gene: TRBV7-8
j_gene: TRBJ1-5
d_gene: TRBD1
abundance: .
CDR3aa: CASSLGTGAVNQPQHF
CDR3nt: TGTGCCAGCAGCTTAGGGACAGGGGCCGTCAATCAGCCCCAGCATTTT

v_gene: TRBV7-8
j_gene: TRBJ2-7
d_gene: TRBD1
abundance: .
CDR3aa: CASSLVVRGYEQYF
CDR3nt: TGTGCCAGCAGCTTAGTCGTCAGGGGGTACGAGCAGTACTTC

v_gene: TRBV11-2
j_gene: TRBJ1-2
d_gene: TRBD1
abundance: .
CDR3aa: CASSLGQGSSGYTF
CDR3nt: TGTGCCAGCAGCTTGGGACAGGGCTCGTCTGGCTACACCTTC

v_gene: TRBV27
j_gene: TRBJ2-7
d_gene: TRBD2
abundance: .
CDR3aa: CASSSLAGASEQYF
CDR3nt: TGTGCCAGCAGTTCCTTAGCGGGAGCGAGCGAGCAGTACTTC

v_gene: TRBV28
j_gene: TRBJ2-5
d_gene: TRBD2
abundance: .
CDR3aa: CASSLPSGGARETQYF
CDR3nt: TGTGCCAGCAGCCTTCCTAGCGGGGGGGCACGAGAGACCCAGTACTTC

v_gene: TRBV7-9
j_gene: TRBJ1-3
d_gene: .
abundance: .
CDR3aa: CASSLVGSYIPGNTIYF
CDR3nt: TGTGCCAGCAGCTTAGTCGGCAGCTACATCCCTGGAAACACCATATATTTT

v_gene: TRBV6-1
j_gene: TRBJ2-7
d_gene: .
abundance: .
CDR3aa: CASSGQGMSYEQYF
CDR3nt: TGTGCCAGCAGTGGCCAGGGGATGTCCTACGAGCAGTACTTC

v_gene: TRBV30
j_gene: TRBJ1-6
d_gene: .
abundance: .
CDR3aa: CAWSTQTSSPLHF
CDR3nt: TGTGCCTGGAGCACACAGACGAGTTCACCCCTCCACTTT

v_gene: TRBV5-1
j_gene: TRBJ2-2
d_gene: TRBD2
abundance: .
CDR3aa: CASTLAGGSYTGELFF
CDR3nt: TGCGCCAGCACTTTAGCGGGGGGCTCTTACACCGGGGAGCTGTTTTTT

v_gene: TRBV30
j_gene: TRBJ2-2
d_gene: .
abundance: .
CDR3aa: CAWRDPGDTGELFF
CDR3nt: TGTGCCTGGAGGGACCCCGGGGACACCGGGGAGCTGTTTTTT

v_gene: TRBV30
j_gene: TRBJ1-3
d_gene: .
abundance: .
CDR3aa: CAWTAESGNTIYF
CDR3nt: TGTGCCTGGACGGCCGAGTCTGGAAACACCATATATTTT

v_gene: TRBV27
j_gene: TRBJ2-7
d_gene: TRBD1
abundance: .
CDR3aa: CASSLSGQGATYEQYF
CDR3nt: TGTGCCAGCAGTTTATCGGGCCAGGGGGCAACATACGAGCAGTACTTC

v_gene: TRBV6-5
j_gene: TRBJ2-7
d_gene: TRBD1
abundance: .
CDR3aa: CASRPQGAPSYEQYF
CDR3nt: TGTGCCAGCAGACCTCAGGGGGCCCCCTCCTACGAGCAGTACTTC

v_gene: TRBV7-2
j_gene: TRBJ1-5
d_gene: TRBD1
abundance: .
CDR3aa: CASSQGQGSNQPQHF
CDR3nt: TGTGCCAGCAGCCAAGGACAGGGAAGCAATCAGCCCCAGCATTTT

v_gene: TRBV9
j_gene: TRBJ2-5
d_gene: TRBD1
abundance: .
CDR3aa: CASSLTGYLQETQYF
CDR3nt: TGTGCCAGCAGCTTGACAGGGTACCTTCAAGAGACCCAGTACTTC

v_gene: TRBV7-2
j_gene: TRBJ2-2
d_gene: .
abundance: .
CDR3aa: CASSLSQGNTGELFF
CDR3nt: TGTGCCAGCAGCTTATCTCAGGGCAACACCGGGGAGCTGTTTTTT

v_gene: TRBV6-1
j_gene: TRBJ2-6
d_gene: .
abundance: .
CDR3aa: CASEIGSSGANVLTF
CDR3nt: TGTGCCAGCGAAATCGGGAGCTCTGGGGCCAACGTCCTGACTTTC

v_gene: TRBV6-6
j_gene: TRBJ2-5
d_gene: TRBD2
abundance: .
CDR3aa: CASSPGTSGAQETQYF
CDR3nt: TGTGCCAGCAGCCCGGGGACTAGCGGAGCACAAGAGACCCAGTACTTC

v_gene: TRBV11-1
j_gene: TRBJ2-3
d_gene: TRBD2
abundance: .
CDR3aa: CASSSGGAGTQYF
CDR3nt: TGTGCCAGCAGCTCCGGGGGGGCGGGTACGCAGTATTTT

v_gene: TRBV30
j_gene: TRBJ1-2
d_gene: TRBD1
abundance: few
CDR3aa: CAWSSTGDGYTF
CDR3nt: TGTGCCTGGAGTTCGACAGGGGATGGCTACACCTTC

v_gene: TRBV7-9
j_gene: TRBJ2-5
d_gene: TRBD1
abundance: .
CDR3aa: CASSQQGAGETQYF
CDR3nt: TGTGCCAGCAGCCAACAGGGGGCTGGAGAGACCCAGTACTTC

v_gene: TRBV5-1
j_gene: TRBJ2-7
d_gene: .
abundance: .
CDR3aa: CASSLDGLSYEQYF
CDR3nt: TGCGCCAGCAGCTTGGACGGTCTCTCCTACGAGCAGTACTTC

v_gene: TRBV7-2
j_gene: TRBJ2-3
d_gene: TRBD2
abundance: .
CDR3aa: CASSLGLAGLTDTQYF
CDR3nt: TGTGCCAGCAGCTTAGGGCTAGCGGGCCTCACAGATACGCAGTATTTT

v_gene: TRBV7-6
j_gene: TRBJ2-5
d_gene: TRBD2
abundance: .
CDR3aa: CASSPLGGSQAETQYF
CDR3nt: TGTGCCAGCAGCCCCCTTGGCGGGAGTCAAGCGGAGACCCAGTACTTC

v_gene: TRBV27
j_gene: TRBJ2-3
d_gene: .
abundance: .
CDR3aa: CASSSGTATDTQYF
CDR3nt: TGTGCCAGCAGTTCCGGGACGGCCACAGATACGCAGTATTTT

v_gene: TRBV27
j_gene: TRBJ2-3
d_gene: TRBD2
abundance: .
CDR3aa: CASSPGLAGDTQYF
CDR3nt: TGTGCCAGCAGCCCTGGGCTAGCGGGAGATACGCAGTATTTT

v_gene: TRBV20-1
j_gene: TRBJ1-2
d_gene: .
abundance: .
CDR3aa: CSVPSSYGYTF
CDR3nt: TGCAGTGTACCCAGCAGCTATGGCTACACCTTC

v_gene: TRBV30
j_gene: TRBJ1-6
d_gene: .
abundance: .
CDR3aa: CAWSVQAGNSPLHF
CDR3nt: TGTGCCTGGAGTGTACAGGCGGGGAACTCACCCCTCCACTTT

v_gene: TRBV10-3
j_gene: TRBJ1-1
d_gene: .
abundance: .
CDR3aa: CAIRQIQGTEAFF
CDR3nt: TGTGCCATCAGGCAAATACAGGGCACTGAAGCTTTCTTT

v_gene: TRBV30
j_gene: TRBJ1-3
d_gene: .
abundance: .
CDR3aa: CAWSVIQQGRRHTIYF
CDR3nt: TGTGCCTGGAGTGTAATACAGCAAGGGAGACGTCACACCATATATTTT

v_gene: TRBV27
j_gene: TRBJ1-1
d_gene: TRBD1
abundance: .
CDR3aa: CASRKDDRVSPTEAFF
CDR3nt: TGTGCCAGCAGGAAGGACGACAGGGTCTCTCCAACTGAAGCTTTCTTT

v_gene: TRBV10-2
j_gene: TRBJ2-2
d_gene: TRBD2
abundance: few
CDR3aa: CASIQRGGVSPGELFF
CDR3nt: TGCGCCAGCATCCAGCGGGGGGGCGTTAGTCCCGGGGAGCTGTTTTTT

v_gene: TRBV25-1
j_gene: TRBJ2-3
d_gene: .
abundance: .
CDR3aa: CASSEVGDTQYF
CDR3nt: TGTGCCAGCAGTGAAGTTGGAGATACGCAGTATTTT

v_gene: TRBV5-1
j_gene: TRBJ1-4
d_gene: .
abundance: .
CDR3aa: CASSLASGPNEKLFF
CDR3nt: TGCGCCAGCAGCTTGGCCTCCGGGCCTAATGAAAAACTGTTTTTT

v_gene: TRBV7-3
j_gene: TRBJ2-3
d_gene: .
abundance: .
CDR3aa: CASSPTRTRTDTQYF
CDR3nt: TGTGCCAGCAGCCCCACGCGGACACGCACAGATACGCAGTATTTT

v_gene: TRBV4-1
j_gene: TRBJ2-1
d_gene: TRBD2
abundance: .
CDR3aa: CASSQGPPGLAVTNEQFF
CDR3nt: TGCGCCAGCAGCCAAGGACCTCCGGGACTAGCGGTTACAAATGAGCAGTTCTTC

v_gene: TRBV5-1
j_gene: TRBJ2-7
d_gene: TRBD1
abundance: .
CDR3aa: CASSLGTGGYEEQYF
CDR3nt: TGCGCCAGCAGCTTGGGGACAGGGGGCTATGAGGAGCAGTACTTC

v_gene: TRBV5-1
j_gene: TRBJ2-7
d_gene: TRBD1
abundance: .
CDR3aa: CASSLFDRDGYEQYF
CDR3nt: TGCGCCAGCAGCCTCTTCGACAGGGACGGTTACGAGCAGTACTTC

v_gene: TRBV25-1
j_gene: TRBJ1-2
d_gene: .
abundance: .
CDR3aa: CASSGTDYGYTF
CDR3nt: TGTGCCAGCAGTGGGACAGACTATGGCTACACCTTC

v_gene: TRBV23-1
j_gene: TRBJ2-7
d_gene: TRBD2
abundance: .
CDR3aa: CASIDVPSGSYEQYF
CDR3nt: TGCGCCAGCATCGACGTCCCTAGCGGGTCCTACGAGCAGTACTTC

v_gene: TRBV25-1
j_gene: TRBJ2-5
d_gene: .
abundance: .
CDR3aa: CASSPPTEETQYF
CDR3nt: TGTGCCAGCAGCCCCCCTACAGAAGAGACCCAGTACTTC

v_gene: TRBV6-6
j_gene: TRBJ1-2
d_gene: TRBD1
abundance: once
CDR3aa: CASSPTGQISYF
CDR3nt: TGTGCCAGCAGCCCGACAGGGCAAATCTCGTACTTC

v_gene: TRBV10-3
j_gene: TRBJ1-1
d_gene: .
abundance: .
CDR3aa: CAISDSQGAEAFF
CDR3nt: TGTGCCATCAGTGATAGTCAGGGAGCCGAAGCTTTCTTT

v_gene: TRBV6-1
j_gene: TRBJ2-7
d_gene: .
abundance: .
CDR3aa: CASSVNPNYEQYF
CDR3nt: TGTGCCAGCAGTGTGAACCCCAACTACGAGCAGTACTTC

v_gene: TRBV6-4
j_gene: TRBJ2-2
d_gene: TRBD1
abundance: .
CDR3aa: CASSAGTGNTGELFF
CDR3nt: TGTGCCAGCAGTGCCGGGACAGGGAACACCGGGGAGCTGTTTTTT

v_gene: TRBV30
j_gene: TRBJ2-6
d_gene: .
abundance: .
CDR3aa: CAWSSGAGANVLTF
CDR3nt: TGTGCCTGGAGTTCTGGGGCTGGGGCCAACGTCCTGACTTTC

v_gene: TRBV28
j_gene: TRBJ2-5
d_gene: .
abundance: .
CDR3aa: CASSLNGETQYF
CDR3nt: TGTGCCAGCAGTTTGAACGGCGAGACCCAGTACTTC

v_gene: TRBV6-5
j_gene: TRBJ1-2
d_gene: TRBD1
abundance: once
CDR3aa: CASRRPGQASYGYTF
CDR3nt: TGTGCCAGCAGGCGACCGGGACAGGCAAGCTATGGCTACACCTTC